This TCR beta chain was sequenced during a study of T-cell memory formation after mild COVID-19. One entry per CDR3 protein results from TCRdb running MiXCR on the 5' RACE reads. The table lists about 540,000 distinct CDR3 sequences, around 20% of them singletons. Only a few counts were recorded for this clonotype. Antigen specificity is unknown. The germline CDR1 and CDR2 sequences are SGHRS and YFSETQ. V trimming: 4 bases; J trimming: 4 bases; junction bases outside the gene matches: 12. CDR3 length: 16 amino acids. Study results and caveats: The study detected some responding clones in pre-infection memory, suggesting cross-reactive memory joined.

The receptor was derived from an adult woman who had mild COVID-19 (a few samples of this study predate the infection). Cell type and time point are not known. The sequenced material came from PBMCs or a T cell subset sorted from them (not recorded which). The rearrangement links TRBV5-1 to TRBJ1-1; TRBD1 agrees at 8 bases. The CDR3 spells CASSGEPGGRGTEAFF. Written as DNA, the CDR3 is TGCGCCAGCAGCGGGGAGCCAGGGGGCCGGGGCACTGAAGCTTTCTTT.